This TCR beta chain was identified in a study of post-analysis software for immune sequencing data (dated by TCRdb to 2013 to 2016). The study in broad terms: The recorded disease courses included relapsing-remitting, secondary progressive and progressive-relapsing multiple sclerosis, and some patients had no subtype annotation. Patient repertoires were compared against 11 to 12 previously published healthy control repertoires from donors aged about 6 to 28 years. A subset of samples was prepared in parallel using single-end sample barcoding, then pooled and co-amplified after Illumina adapter ligation.

Measured from the cysteine to the phenylalanine, the CDR3 is 17 residues long. The only DNA kept is the CDR3, 51 bases in frame from the first base. Taken from the germline V gene, the CDR1 and CDR2 loops are ENHRY and SYGVKD. V is cut back by 5 bases and J by 5 bases, with 12 bases in the junction unmatched. Libraries came from PCR. The instrument was an Illumina HiSeq 2500. To reduce PCR and sequencing biases, unique molecular identifiers were incorporated into the TCR beta cDNA libraries. Approximately 500,000 cDNA molecules were obtained per 1 to 10 million input T cells, so each molecule approximated one T cell. Patient libraries were prepared and sequenced with the same protocol used for the earlier healthy control dataset. Within a given batch, samples were prepared together, multiplexed and sequenced on the same HiSeq lane. The original pipeline was this. MIGEC was used to process the raw barcoded reads, and molecular identifier groups with only a single read were discarded before consensus assembly and CDR3 extraction. VDJtools was used for post-analysis of the clonotype tables, with diversity normalized by down-sampling every dataset to the smallest sample size. To correct batch-related cross-sample contamination, repertoire overlap clustering matched CDR3 amino acid sequences but not nucleotide sequences. Using fastp at Q25 and MiXCR, TCRdb reprocessed the public reads and kept productive beta chains. Identical CDR3 protein sequences are pooled into one entry, listed with their most common genes and DNA. TCRdb, not the original authors, processed these V and J calls. Within this sample are about 820,000 distinct CDR3 sequences, with approximately 57% of them counted one time only. The top ten constitute over 4% of the sample.

To demonstrate the VDJtools post-analysis software, the study profiled TCR beta repertoires from the peripheral blood of about 13 young patients with multiple sclerosis. The patients with multiple sclerosis were children and adolescents between roughly 6 and 17 years of age. A remark on this clonotype: Its antigen is unknown. Base-call qualities are not available, and no considerably larger clone is one nucleotide away.

The paper's findings and limits, for the study overall: Patients showed significantly higher frequencies than controls for roughly five TRBV segments, among them TRBV5-6, TRBV5-1 and TRBV20-1. The multiple sclerosis patient group was slightly younger than the control group. Direct clustering with F measure revealed strong co-clustering of samples prepared in the same batch, which led to a batch-effect correction. Normalized Chao1 diversity was significantly lower in multiple sclerosis patients than controls, suggesting substantial peripheral T-cell clonal expansion.

The chain links TRBV10-3 with TRBJ2-1, with 10 bases aligning to TRBD2. Sequences were obtained from blood. This TCR derives from a girl between 10 and 17 years old with multiple sclerosis. At the DNA level, the sequence is TGTGCCATCAGTTACTCGGGACTAGCGAGACATAACAATGAGCAGTTCTTC. It specifies CAISYSGLARHNNEQFF.